The rows below give T cell receptor beta chains drawn from one sample of a study of T-cell reconstitution after alpha-beta-depleted transplantation in children. MiXCR was run by TCRdb on the PCR reads, yielding one entry per CDR3 protein. The data show a few hundred thousand distinct CDR3 sequences, 15% to 20% seen once. The sequencing here drew on PBMCs from the stem cell graft donor, taken from the stem cell graft. The receptors were sampled from a human donor who donated a stem cell graft to a child with acute lymphoblastic leukemia. The CDR3 runs from the conserved cysteine through the conserved F or W. A D gene is named only where the DNA matches it firmly. Clone sizes are given selectively: once, few, many, or a class where the clone is expanded.

clone_size: -; v_call: TRBV7-2; d_call: -; j_call: TRBJ2-3; cdr3_aa: CASRASRGTDTQYF; cdr3_nt: TGTGCCAGCAGGGCTTCTAGAGGCACAGATACGCAGTATTTT
clone_size: -; v_call: TRBV30; d_call: -; j_call: TRBJ1-3; cdr3_aa: CAWSFRTQSSGNTIYF; cdr3_nt: TGTGCCTGGAGTTTTAGGACACAGAGCTCTGGAAACACCATATATTTT
clone_size: few; v_call: TRBV14; d_call: TRBD2; j_call: TRBJ2-7; cdr3_aa: CASSHIAGGPYEQYF; cdr3_nt: TGTGCCAGCAGCCACATAGCGGGAGGGCCCTACGAGCAGTACTTC
clone_size: many; v_call: TRBV10-3; d_call: -; j_call: TRBJ1-1; cdr3_aa: CASQGWGSPEAFF; cdr3_nt: TGTGCCAGCCAGGGATGGGGATCCCCTGAAGCTTTCTTT
clone_size: few; v_call: TRBV7-9; d_call: TRBD2; j_call: TRBJ2-1; cdr3_aa: CASSFQTSGSVNEQFF; cdr3_nt: TGTGCCAGCAGCTTCCAGACTAGCGGGAGTGTGAATGAGCAGTTCTTC
clone_size: few; v_call: TRBV6-5; d_call: -; j_call: TRBJ2-7; cdr3_aa: CASSWGGGKDEQYF; cdr3_nt: TGTGCCAGCAGTTGGGGAGGGGGCAAGGACGAGCAGTACTTC
clone_size: many; v_call: TRBV15; d_call: TRBD1; j_call: TRBJ2-7; cdr3_aa: CATSREGDRNSYEQYF; cdr3_nt: TGTGCCACCAGCAGAGAAGGGGACAGGAACTCCTACGAGCAGTACTTC
clone_size: -; v_call: TRBV6-1; d_call: -; j_call: TRBJ2-6; cdr3_aa: CASSATGSPGANVLTF; cdr3_nt: TGTGCCAGCAGTGCTACAGGGAGCCCTGGGGCCAACGTCCTGACTTTC
clone_size: -; v_call: TRBV3-1; d_call: -; j_call: TRBJ2-4; cdr3_aa: CASSQDQGGLAKNIQYF; cdr3_nt: TGTGCCAGCAGCCAGGACCAGGGGGGCCTAGCCAAAAACATTCAGTACTTC
clone_size: few; v_call: TRBV5-1; d_call: -; j_call: TRBJ2-5; cdr3_aa: CASSLEGPQGETQYF; cdr3_nt: TGCGCCAGCAGCTTGGAAGGGCCCCAAGGGGAGACCCAGTACTTC
clone_size: -; v_call: TRBV9; d_call: -; j_call: TRBJ2-7; cdr3_aa: CASSVDLSGYEQYF; cdr3_nt: TGTGCCAGCAGCGTAGATCTCTCGGGCTACGAGCAGTACTTC
clone_size: many; v_call: TRBV5-1; d_call: -; j_call: TRBJ2-1; cdr3_aa: CASSLDGGYNEQFF; cdr3_nt: TGCGCCAGCAGCTTGGATGGCGGGTACAATGAGCAGTTCTTC
clone_size: few; v_call: TRBV29-1; d_call: -; j_call: TRBJ1-2; cdr3_aa: CSVEGDYGYTF; cdr3_nt: TGCAGCGTTGAAGGCGACTATGGCTACACCTTC
clone_size: few; v_call: TRBV20-1; d_call: -; j_call: TRBJ1-1; cdr3_aa: CSARGGGEAFF; cdr3_nt: TGCAGTGCTAGAGGGGGTGGGGAAGCTTTCTTT
clone_size: many; v_call: TRBV5-1; d_call: TRBD2; j_call: TRBJ2-1; cdr3_aa: CASSVGTSDNNEQFF; cdr3_nt: TGCGCCAGCAGCGTCGGGACTAGCGATAACAATGAGCAGTTCTTC
clone_size: -; v_call: TRBV6-4; d_call: -; j_call: TRBJ2-3; cdr3_aa: CASSEPDSDTQYF; cdr3_nt: TGTGCCAGCAGTGAACCGGACAGTGATACGCAGTATTTT
clone_size: -; v_call: TRBV29-1; d_call: -; j_call: TRBJ1-1; cdr3_aa: CSVARGTNTEAFF; cdr3_nt: TGCAGCGTTGCGCGGGGAACGAACACTGAAGCTTTCTTT
clone_size: few; v_call: TRBV6-1; d_call: TRBD2; j_call: TRBJ2-5; cdr3_aa: CASSKLAGGGETQYF; cdr3_nt: TGTGCCAGCAGCAAACTAGCGGGAGGGGGCGAGACCCAGTACTTC
clone_size: -; v_call: TRBV29-1; d_call: TRBD1; j_call: TRBJ1-1; cdr3_aa: CSVEDGRGGAEAFF; cdr3_nt: TGCAGCGTTGAAGATGGCAGGGGGGGGGCTGAAGCTTTCTTT
clone_size: few; v_call: TRBV11-2; d_call: -; j_call: TRBJ2-1; cdr3_aa: CASSSLRNEQFF; cdr3_nt: TGTGCCAGCAGCTCCCTCCGCAATGAGCAGTTCTTC
clone_size: many; v_call: TRBV20-1; d_call: -; j_call: TRBJ2-3; cdr3_aa: CSARRGTDTQYF; cdr3_nt: TGCAGTGCTAGAAGGGGGACAGATACGCAGTATTTT
clone_size: -; v_call: TRBV7-9; d_call: TRBD2; j_call: TRBJ2-7; cdr3_aa: CASSSSGRPPYEQYF; cdr3_nt: TGTGCCAGCAGCTCGAGCGGGAGGCCACCCTACGAGCAGTACTTC